The 13 T cell receptor beta chains below come from one sample, sequenced in a study of cytomegalovirus exposure and HLA in healthy donors. With 60 Vbeta and 13 Jbeta primers, the PCR was carried out. Sequencing used immunoSEQ multiplex PCR; TCRdb keeps in-frame clones, though not all of them. The sample has some 190,000 clones; around 80% are singletons. Sequenced input: PBMCs. The receptors come from a woman in her 30s in good health and CMV-seronegative.

The chain links TRBV30 to TRBJ1-1; TRBD1 agrees at 7 bases. The V and J ends lost 0 bases and 7 bases, in that order; junction bases with no gene match: 8. CDR3 size: 14 residues. Germline CDR1 GTSNPN, CDR2 SVGIG (reference sequence). CDR3: CAWSVTGVKGEAFF. The CDR3 DNA follows: TGTGCCTGGAGTGTTACAGGGGTGAAGGGTGAAGCTTTCTTT.

This chain connects TRBV6-5 to TRBJ1-1; 7 bases are shared with TRBD1. Germline V gene data show CDR1 as MNHEY and CDR2 as SVGAGI. The CDR3 totals 15 residues. V lost 6 bases, J lost 0 bases, and 7 bases stayed unmatched. Here the CDR3 reads CASSLDRVVNTEAFF. In nucleotides, the CDR3 is TGTGCCAGCAGCCTCGACAGGGTGGTGAACACTGAAGCTTTCTTT.

This clone was seen a few times. This chain links TRBV5-1 with TRBJ2-1, with D possibly matching TRBD2 (5 bases). The germline V gene has CDR1 SGHRS and CDR2 YFSETQ. V lost 0 bases, J lost 0 bases, and 10 bases lay in between. The CDR3 runs 16 residues. This CDR3 reads CASSLASTSSYNEQFF. CDR3 bases: TGCGCCAGCAGCTTGGCCAGTACTAGCTCCTACAATGAGCAGTTCTTC.

The chain joins TRBV7-6 to TRBJ1-1; no clear D. This CDR3 is built from 17 residues. Germline CDR1 reads SGHVS; CDR2 reads FNYEAQ. Trimming left V 0 bases short and J 0 bases short, with 14 bases between. In nucleotides, the CDR3 is TGTGCCAGCAGCTTAGCCTCACTTCGGGGATTGAACACTGAAGCTTTCTTT. Protein sequence: CASSLASLRGLNTEAFF.

J is TRBJ1-1 and V is TRBV18, with D perhaps matching TRBD1 (5 bases). There are 16 residues in the CDR3. CDR1 is KGHSH and CDR2 is LQKENI in the germline V gene. Trimming removed 6 bases at V and 0 bases at J, with 17 bases between. This CDR3 reads CASSSLGGDMNTEAFF. The CDR3 DNA follows: TGTGCCAGCTCGTCTTTGGGGGGAGACATGAACACTGAAGCTTTCTTT. Using reference TRBV18 and TRBJ1-1 for the parts outside the CDR3, the full variable domain is NAGVMQNPRHLVRRRGQEARLRCSPMKGHSHVYWYRQLPEEGLKFMVYLQKENIIDESGMPKERFSAEFPKEGPSILRIQQVVRGDSAAYFCASSSLGGDMNTEAFFGQGTRLTVV.

The V and J genes are TRBV19 and TRBJ2-3; no firm D call. Germline CDR1 LNHDA, CDR2 SQIVND (reference sequence). The CDR3 covers 13 residues. Between the trimmed V and J ends, which lost 8 bases and 2 bases, there was a span of 11 bases. In DNA form, the CDR3 reads TGTGCCAGTGCCTCGGTAAACACAGATACGCAGTATTTT. It codes for CASASVNTDTQYF. Drawing the rest from reference TRBV19 and TRBJ2-3, the complete variable domain is DGGITQSPKYLFRKEGQNVTLSCEQNLNHDAMYWYRQDPGQGLRLIYYSQIVNDFQKGDIAEGYSVSREKKESFPLTVTSAQKNPTAFYLCASASVNTDTQYFGPGTRLTVL.

The rearrangement links TRBV4-2 to TRBJ2-5, with 10 positions matching TRBD2. J lost 9 bases, V lost 7 bases, and 8 bases had no gene match. CDR1 is LGHNA and CDR2 is YNFKEQ in the germline V gene. The CDR3 loop spans 13 amino acids. This chain's CDR3 is CASTRSGGGSQYF. As DNA, the CDR3 is TGTGCCAGCACCCGCAGCGGGGGGGGATCCCAGTACTTC.

This clone has only one observation. The chain uses TRBV6-4 and TRBJ2-7; tentative D call: TRBD2 (5 bases). Germline CDR1 MRHNA, CDR2 SNTAGT. Trimming stripped 4 bases from V and 0 bases from J, with 10 bases between. This CDR3 spans 14 amino acids. The CDR3 sequence is CASSGASNSYEQYF. In DNA, the CDR3 is TGTGCCAGCAGTGGTGCTAGCAACTCCTACGAGCAGTACTTC.

This rearrangement joins TRBV6-5 to TRBJ1-2, with 12 bases identical to TRBD1. V lost 4 bases, J lost 7 bases, and 4 bases stayed unmatched. CDR3 length equals 14 residues. Germline loops: CDR1 MNHEY, CDR2 SVGAGI. CDR3 DNA sequence: TGTGCCAGCAGTTGGGGACAGGGGGCGCTTGGCTACACCTTC. It encodes CASSWGQGALGYTF.

The rearrangement joins TRBV28 to TRBJ1-1; D unresolved. CDR3 length: 13 residues. V lost 6 bases to trimming and J lost 3 bases, with 11 bases between them. The germline gives CDR1 MDHEN, CDR2 SYDVKM. The CDR3 bases are TGTGCCAGCAGGGCCCAACCTTACACTGAAGCTTTCTTT. Translated: CASRAQPYTEAFF. Full variable domain (remainder filled in from reference TRBV28 and TRBJ1-1): DVKVTQSSRYLVKRTGEKVFLECVQDMDHENMFWYRQDPGLGLRLIYFSYDVKMKEKGDIPEGYSVSREKKERFSLILESASTNQTSMYLCASRAQPYTEAFFGQGTRLTVV.

V is TRBV19 and J is TRBJ1-3, with unresolved D. V was pared by 6 bases and J by 0 bases, with 9 bases between. Germline CDR1 reads LNHDA; CDR2 reads SQIVND (reference sequence). This CDR3 has 14 amino acids. This chain's CDR3 is CASSLLNSGNTIYF. The CDR3 nucleotides read TGTGCCAGTAGCCTCTTAAACTCTGGAAACACCATATATTTT.

V gene TRBV5-1 combines with J gene TRBJ2-2; TRBD1 matches 9 bases. The CDR3 covers 15 residues. Germline loops: CDR1 SGHRS, CDR2 YFSETQ. The junction had 4 bases not matched to a gene; V was cut back by 3 bases and J by 4 bases. The CDR3 DNA reads as TGCGCCAGCAGCTCGACAGGGGGAGGCACCGGGGAGCTGTTTTTT. It codes for CASSSTGGGTGELFF.

V gene TRBV7-8 combines with J gene TRBJ1-1, with D tentatively TRBD1 (5 bases). CDR3 length: 15 amino acids. The V gene's germline CDR1 is SGHVS and CDR2 FQNEAQ. The V and J ends lost 7 bases and 1 base respectively, with 16 bases between them. The CDR3 region has the DNA TGTGCCAGCACCGTCACAGGTTCCCCGAACACTGAAGCTTTCTTT. Its protein is CASTVTGSPNTEAFF.